This is a list of T cell receptor beta chains from one sample in a study of type 1 and type 2 diabetes patients. MiXCR, run by TCRdb on the multiplex PCR reads, gives a single entry per CDR3 protein. The sample consists of 250,000 or so distinct CDR3 sequences, around 47% of them appearing once. Sequenced: peripheral blood mononuclear cells (PBMCs). The receptor set was obtained from a man between 18 and 29 years old with type 2 diabetes. Each CDR3 is given with its conserved first and last residue. The D gene is left open where the match is weak.

J | V | D | CDR3
TRBJ2-7 | TRBV5-1 | TRBD2 | CASSLASSGAYEQYF
TRBJ2-7 | TRBV29-1 | TRBD1 | CSATVDRGAYEQYF
TRBJ2-5 | TRBV4-1 | - | CASSQDSGQETQYF
TRBJ2-5 | TRBV25-1 | TRBD1 | CASSEWVAGQGSNEQYF
TRBJ1-2 | TRBV9 | - | CASSIRPHYGYTF
TRBJ2-7 | TRBV6-1 | - | CASRWDAAEMGF
TRBJ1-2 | TRBV10-3 | - | CAISTGWNYGYTF
TRBJ2-6 | TRBV14 | - | CASSQQGAGANVLTF
TRBJ1-5 | TRBV20-1 | - | CSASSSGGDLGNQPQHF
TRBJ2-1 | TRBV14 | TRBD2 | CAITNSGDNEQFF
TRBJ2-7 | TRBV27 | - | CASSSGVLAVYEQYF
TRBJ2-5 | TRBV25-1 | TRBD1 | CASSETGTGSETQYF
TRBJ2-7 | TRBV5-5 | TRBD2 | CASSFTGGSYEQYF
TRBJ1-4 | TRBV13 | TRBD1 | CASSYDRDRGQGVDGKLFF
TRBJ2-7 | TRBV20-1 | - | CSATGVTYEQYF
TRBJ2-6 | TRBV5-1 | TRBD1 | CASSFSGGRSSGANVLTF
TRBJ1-2 | TRBV24-1 | - | CATSGSGAGYGYTF
TRBJ1-5 | TRBV7-9 | TRBD1 | CASSRGTGLSNQPQHF
TRBJ2-6 | TRBV6-2/TRBV6-3 | TRBD1 | CASTKTGIGANVLTF
TRBJ1-1 | TRBV30 | TRBD1 | CAWSSRGAFF
TRBJ1-2 | TRBV19 | - | CASSIDRNGWGYTF
TRBJ2-7 | TRBV2 | TRBD2 | CASSESMGGWDEQYF
TRBJ2-1 | TRBV20-1 | - | CSASRLQGVYNEQFF
TRBJ2-7 | TRBV7-9 | TRBD1 | CASSSVPQGAYEQYF
TRBJ2-3 | TRBV12-5 | - | CASGLRPSTDTQYF
TRBJ2-7 | TRBV2 | - | CASSLYSYEQYF
TRBJ1-4 | TRBV4-1 | - | CASSQLRGNEKLFF
TRBJ2-7 | TRBV5-1 | TRBD2 | CASSSLAGGNEQYF
TRBJ2-2 | TRBV7-3 | - | CASSSRPGSGELFF
TRBJ2-1 | TRBV20-1 | TRBD2 | CSATGTSGTYNEQFF
TRBJ1-4 | TRBV20-1 | - | CSARGGTNEKLFF
TRBJ1-6 | TRBV19 | TRBD1 | CASSIGQGYNSPLHF
TRBJ2-7 | TRBV10-3 | TRBD1 | CAISEPGQGRGLHEQYF
TRBJ1-4 | TRBV13 | - | CASSFYRQNEKLFF
TRBJ2-5 | TRBV7-2 | TRBD2 | CASSLGRGGRETQYF
TRBJ2-5 | TRBV19 | TRBD1 | CASSAREQGALEETQYF
TRBJ2-5 | TRBV19 | TRBD1 | CASSVGTGLLQEAQYF
TRBJ2-5 | TRBV14 | - | CASGPDFWETQYF
TRBJ2-5 | TRBV25-1 | - | CASSGTAGNQETQYF
TRBJ1-1 | TRBV19 | TRBD1 | CASSPDGTVGEAFF
TRBJ2-1 | TRBV6-5 | TRBD2 | CATGLAASYNEQFF
TRBJ1-5 | TRBV2 | TRBD1 | CASSPTGYGNQPQHF
TRBJ2-2 | TRBV7-8 | - | CASSSSVGPDTGELFF
TRBJ2-7 | TRBV7-8 | TRBD2 | CASRPGLIYEQYF
TRBJ2-3 | TRBV7-3 | - | CASSYSTGSHTDTQYF